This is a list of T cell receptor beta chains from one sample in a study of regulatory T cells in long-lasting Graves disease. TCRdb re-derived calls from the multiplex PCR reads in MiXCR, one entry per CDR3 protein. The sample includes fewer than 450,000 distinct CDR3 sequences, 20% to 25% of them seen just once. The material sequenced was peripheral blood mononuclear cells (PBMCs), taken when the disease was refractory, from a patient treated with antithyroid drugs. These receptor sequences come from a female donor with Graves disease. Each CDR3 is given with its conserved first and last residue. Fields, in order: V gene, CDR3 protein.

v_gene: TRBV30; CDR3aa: CAWSVRGTIDEQYF
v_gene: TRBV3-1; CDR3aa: CASSQKSANTGELFF
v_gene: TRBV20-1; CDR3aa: CSARQLATLEQYF
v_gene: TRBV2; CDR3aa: CASSPRQGETGELFF
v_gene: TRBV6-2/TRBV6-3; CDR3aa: CASSKDRVTYEQYF
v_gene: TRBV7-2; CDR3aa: CASSPAGTGGRVTEAFF
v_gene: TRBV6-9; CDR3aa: CASSYLWEETGELFF
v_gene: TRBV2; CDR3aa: CASRGPLSGGPADTQYF
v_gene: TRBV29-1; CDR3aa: CSVDLSGFDYGYTF
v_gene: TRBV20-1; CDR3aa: CSASRTSGKETQYF
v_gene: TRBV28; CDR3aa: CASRPGTSGSYEQYF
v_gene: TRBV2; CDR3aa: CASGTSGNYEQYF
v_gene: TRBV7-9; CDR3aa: CASSLSEFYGYTF
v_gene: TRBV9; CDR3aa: CASSGTGTGATYEQYF
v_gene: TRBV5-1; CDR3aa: CASSSGTVTFGYTF
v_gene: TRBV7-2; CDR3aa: CASSFGQGRGADTQYF
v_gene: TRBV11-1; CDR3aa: CASSLGQMNTGELFF
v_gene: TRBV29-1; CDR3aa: CSVEGTGVNTEAFF
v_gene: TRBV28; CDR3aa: CASRRQGTTGELFF
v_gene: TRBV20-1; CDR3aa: CSAREAGWAKNIQYF
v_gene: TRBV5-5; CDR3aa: CASSLSVGSSEAFF
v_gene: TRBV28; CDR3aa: CASRPPSYNSPLHF
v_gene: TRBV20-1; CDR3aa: CSARDPTSGGYEQYF
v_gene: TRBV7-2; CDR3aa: CASSLQAASYNEQFF
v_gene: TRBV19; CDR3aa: CASSKTANQPQHF
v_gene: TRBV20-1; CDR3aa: CSARDPIRQNTEAFF
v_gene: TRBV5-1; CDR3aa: CASTGTLAGGELFF
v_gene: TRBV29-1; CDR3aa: CSAGLGGVETQYF
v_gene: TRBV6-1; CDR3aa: CASRIVDEQYF
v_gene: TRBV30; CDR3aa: CAWTRGNEQFF
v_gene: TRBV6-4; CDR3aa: CASNQGFIETQYF
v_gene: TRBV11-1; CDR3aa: CASSRRRTGSTYEQYF
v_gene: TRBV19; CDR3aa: CASSIEGSTGELFF
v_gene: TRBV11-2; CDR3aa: CASSCQQGAFEAFF
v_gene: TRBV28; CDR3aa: CASSRGSSGANVLTF
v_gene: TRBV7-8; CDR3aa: CASSLLGADTEAFF
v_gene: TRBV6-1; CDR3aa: CASSEARGQGARNYGYTF
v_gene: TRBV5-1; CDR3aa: CASSLGGVSNQPQHF
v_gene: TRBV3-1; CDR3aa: CASSPGRSSGSTGANVLTF
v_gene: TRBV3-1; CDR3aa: CASSPITGLGTEAFF
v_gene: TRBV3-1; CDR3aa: CASSQIGGYGYTF
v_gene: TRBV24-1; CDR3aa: CATSDLTWTGNQPQHF
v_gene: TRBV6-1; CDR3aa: CASSGGGFQPQHF
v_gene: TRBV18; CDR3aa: CASSPPRGTGELFF
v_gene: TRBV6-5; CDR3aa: CASSYSRFRTEAFF
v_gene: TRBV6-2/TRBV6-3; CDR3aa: CASRETSGGQETQYF
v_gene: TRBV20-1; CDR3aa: CSASSSGSETSMPYEQYF
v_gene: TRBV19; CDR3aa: CASSTRTGMGGYTF